The T cell receptor beta chain described here comes from a study of neurological immune-mediated disorders. As for the cDNA, it was generated by 5'RACE with 10-nucleotide random UMIs. TCRdb re-analysed the 5' RACE reads in MiXCR, keeping a single row per CDR3 protein. The data contain approximately 25,000 distinct CDR3 sequences, about 21% of them singletons. V was pared by 8 bases and J by 3 bases, with 7 bases of the junction left unmatched. CDR1 is MNHEY, CDR2 SVGAGI, per germline. This CDR3 has 14 amino acids. V usage is TRBV6-5 and J usage is TRBJ2-3; the match to TRBD1 covers 8 bases. The source is a woman between 55 and 75 years old in good health. Sequencing was carried out using PBMCs. The CDR3 coding sequence is TGTGCCAGCGCTGGACAGGGATCAACAGATACGCAGTATTTT. Translation: CASAGQGSTDTQYF.